This T cell receptor beta chain was found in a study of T cell responses to AZD1222 COVID-19 vaccine. Generated by immunoSEQ multiplex PCR, the TCRdb table keeps only in-frame clones and is missing some. The table records 80,000 to 90,000 clones, 90% of them present only once. A remark on this clone: Antigen: not known.

Study-wide findings and caveats: Across spike, vaccine-associated CD4 TCRs were found, dominant at 160-218 and 743-854. The study found Spike-specific TCR breadth and depth rose after two AZD1222 doses. Donor demographics were predominantly white British with a female majority; clonal diversity may be underestimated.

Germline CDR1 SNHLY, CDR2 FYNNEI. The CDR3 consists of 12 residues. V lost 4 bases to trimming and J lost 4 bases, with 7 bases between them. Combined were second doses at about 4 or about 12 weeks. The TCR was taken from an adult who received the AZD1222 COVID-19 vaccine. The sample here was peripheral blood, taken 28 days after the second AZD1222 dose. V gene TRBV2 combines with J gene TRBJ1-2, with D possibly being TRBD1 (6 bases). The chain's CDR3 is CASSAGAYGYTF. CDR3 DNA sequence: TGTGCCAGCAGTGCAGGGGCCTATGGCTACACCTTC.